What follows are 15 T cell receptor beta chains derived from one specimen sequenced in a study of blood T cells in healthy people across ages. The second PCR ran roughly 7 to 11 cycles with a sample-barcoded 5' primer and J-beta primers. TCRdb redid the calling of the 5' RACE reads with MiXCR, one entry per CDR3 protein. The sample contains 710,000 or so distinct CDR3 sequences, 22% of which appear only once. Material for sequencing was blood. Source of these receptors: a man between 65 and 80 years old in good health.

J is TRBJ1-2 and V is TRBV29-1, with D possibly TRBD1 on 6 matching bases. CDR1 is SQVTM, CDR2 ANQGSEA, per germline. This CDR3 has 11 residues. Deletions cut 6 bases from V and 6 bases from J, with 11 bases between. For the CDR3, the DNA is TGCAGCGTAATAGACAGGAATGGCTACACCTTC. Translating gives CSVIDRNGYTF.

The genes are TRBV5-6 and TRBJ1-5, with D tentatively TRBD1 (6 bases). This CDR3 has 14 residues. The V gene lost 2 bases and the J gene lost 5 bases, with 11 bases spanning the gap. Germline V gene data show CDR1 as SGHDT and CDR2 as YYEEEE. CDR3 amino acids: CASSLTGWHQPQHF. As DNA, the CDR3 is TGTGCCAGCAGCTTAACAGGGTGGCATCAGCCCCAGCATTTT.

In this sample, this clonotype turned up a few times. A junction boundary mismatches the germline segment, possibly from a read error. The chain couples TRBV5-1 to TRBJ2-3; D gene unclear. Germline-derived CDR1 and CDR2 are SGHRS and YFSETQ. The CDR3 is made up of 12 amino acids. CDR3 protein: CASGLATDTQYF. CDR3 DNA: TGCGCCAGCGGCTTGGCAACAGATACGCAGTATTTT.

This clonotype has just a few counts. CDR3 coding DNA: TGTGCCAGCAGCTTCCCGGGGACCACAGATACGCAGTATTTT. This gives the protein CASSFPGTTDTQYF. The chain uses TRBV5-6 and TRBJ2-3; D is perhaps TRBD1 or TRBD2 (5 bases each). The germline V gene encodes CDR1 SGHDT and CDR2 YYEEEE. The V end lost 2 bases, the J end lost 2 bases, and 9 bases lay between the germline ends. The CDR3 is 14 residues long.

With regard to this clonotype: In this CDR3 the conserved last residue, phenylalanine or tryptophan, is missing, so a read error is likely. J is TRBJ1-1 and V is TRBV12-3 or TRBV12-4, with D unclear. The V gene lost 6 bases and the J gene lost 0 bases, with 11 bases spanning the gap. This CDR3 comprises 14 residues. This CDR3 is CASRKTRLNTEAFL. In nucleotides, the CDR3 is TGTGCCAGCAGAAAGACACGGCTGAACACTGAAGCTTTCCTT.

This clonotype was observed a handful of times. The chain links TRBV4-2 to TRBJ2-3; perhaps TRBD1 as D (6 bases). This CDR3 region has 15 residues. Germline assignment: CDR1 LGHNA and CDR2 YNFKEQ. Trimming took off 1 base at V and 1 base at J, with 9 bases between the two ends. In DNA, the CDR3 is TGTGCCAGCAGCCAAGTGTCAGGGGGCACAGATACGCAGTATTTT. Translation gives CASSQVSGGTDTQYF.

In regard to this clonotype: A junction end diverges from the germline sequence, so it may reflect a read error. The chain couples TRBV29-1 to TRBJ1-1, with D tentatively TRBD1 (6 bases). Germline values: CDR1 SQVTM, CDR2 ANQGSEA. The CDR3 runs 14 residues. The CDR3 is CSVDRGFRDTGAFF. The CDR3 DNA is TGCAGCGTTGATAGAGGGTTTAGGGACACTGGAGCTTTCTTT.

This clonotype came up a few times. The V gene is TRBV27, the J gene TRBJ1-2; the match to TRBD1 covers 7 bases. This CDR3 is 14 amino acids long. Looked up from germline, CDR1 is MNHEY and CDR2 is SMNVEV (reference sequence). V gave up 6 bases and J gave up 8 bases; unmatched junction bases: 12. In nucleotides, the CDR3 is TGTGCCAGCAGCCCCACAGGGGTACTACAGGGCTACACCTTC. Protein product: CASSPTGVLQGYTF.

This clonotype was detected only a few times. The chain joins TRBV11-2 to TRBJ2-5; D is unresolved. Gene TRBJ2-7 matches the end of the DNA better, so the J call may be wrong. CDR1 SGHAT and CDR2 FQNNGV come from the germline V gene. The CDR3 is 14 amino acids. The CDR3 loop reads CASSRDAASYEQYF. As DNA, the CDR3 is TGTGCCAGCAGCCGAGACGCAGCCTCCTACGAGCAGTACTTC.

This sequence joins TRBV9 and TRBJ1-3; D ambiguous. The V gene's germline CDR1 is SGDLS and CDR2 YYNGEE. This CDR3 comprises 15 residues. The ends were cut back, 2 bases at V and 0 bases at J, with 9 bases in the middle. The CDR3 sequence is CASSVIGNSGNTIYF. CDR3 in DNA: TGTGCCAGCAGCGTCATCGGTAACTCTGGAAACACCATATATTTT. The full variable domain, in which reference TRBV9 and TRBJ1-3 provide the parts outside the CDR3, is DSGVTQTPKHLITATGQRVTLRCSPRSGDLSVYWYQQSLDQGLQFLIQYYNGEERAKGNILERFSAQQFPDLHSELNLSSLELGDSALYFCASSVIGNSGNTIYFGEGSWLTVV.

J is TRBJ2-3 and V is TRBV2, with a tentative D call TRBD1 (6 bases). V lost 6 bases to trimming and J lost 3 bases, with 13 bases between them. Germline V gene data show CDR1 as SNHLY and CDR2 as FYNNEI. This CDR3 region has 14 residues. The CDR3 sequence: CASRGGFGTDTQYF. CDR3 nucleotide sequence: TGTGCCAGCAGAGGGGGTTTTGGGACAGATACGCAGTATTTT. Looking up the rest from reference TRBV2 and TRBJ2-3 gives the full variable domain: EPEVTQTPSHQVTQMGQEVILRCVPISNHLYFYWYRQILGQKVEFLVSFYNNEISEKSEIFDDQFSVERPDGSNFTLKIRSTKLEDSAMYFCASRGGFGTDTQYFGPGTRLTVL.

This clonotype was seen a handful of times. The gene calls are TRBV7-2 and TRBJ1-2, with D possibly matching TRBD1 (5 bases). The CDR3 has 15 amino acids. The germline CDR1 and CDR2 sequences are SGHTA and FQGNSA. Trimming took off 3 bases at V and 0 bases at J, with 11 bases between the two ends. CDR3 sequence (DNA): TGTGCCAGCAGCTTCACTGGGGGAGCTAACTATGGCTACACCTTC. Translation gives CASSFTGGANYGYTF.

The chain recombines TRBV5-1 with TRBJ2-2; 10 bases map to TRBD1. CDR3 length: 16 residues. J lost 6 bases, V lost 1 base, and 6 bases had no gene match. Germline CDR1 and CDR2: SGHRS and YFSETQ. DNA for the CDR3: TGCGCCAGCAGCTTGACCAGGACAGGGGGAGCCGGGGAGCTGTTTTTT. It encodes CASSLTRTGGAGELFF.

This clonotype was picked up a small number of times. The V gene is TRBV7-8, the J gene TRBJ2-2; TRBD2 is a possible D gene (6 bases). There are 15 residues in the CDR3. Trimming stripped 1 base from V and 7 bases from J, with 13 bases between. Germline loops: CDR1 SGHVS, CDR2 FQNEAQ. The CDR3 nucleotides are TGTGCCAGCAGCTTAGAACGGGAGAGGGGCGGGGAGCTGTTTTTT. Amino acids: CASSLERERGGELFF. Drawing the rest from reference TRBV7-8 and TRBJ2-2, the complete variable domain is GAGVSQSPRYKVAKRGQDVALRCDPISGHVSLFWYQQALGQGPEFLTYFQNEAQLDKSGLPSDRFFAERPEGSVSTLKIQRTQQEDSAVYLCASSLERERGGELFFGEGSRLTVL.

This clonotype has a handful of counts. This chain uses TRBV7-3 with TRBJ2-1, with TRBD2 matching 7 bases. The germline CDR1 and CDR2 sequences are SGHTA and FQGTGA. Trimming at V came to 2 bases and at J to 4 bases, leaving 8 bases not matched to a gene. The CDR3 sequence is 16 residues long. CDR3 in DNA: TGTGCCAGCAGCTTAGTAGGGCTAGCGGAGTACAATGAGCAGTTCTTC. Translated, it gives CASSLVGLAEYNEQFF. The full variable domain, its missing parts supplied by reference TRBV7-3 and TRBJ2-1, is GAGVSQTPSNKVTEKGKYVELRCDPISGHTALYWYRQSLGQGPEFLIYFQGTGAADDSGLPNDRFFAVRPEGSVSTLKIQRTERGDSAVYLCASSLVGLAEYNEQFFGPGTRLTVL.